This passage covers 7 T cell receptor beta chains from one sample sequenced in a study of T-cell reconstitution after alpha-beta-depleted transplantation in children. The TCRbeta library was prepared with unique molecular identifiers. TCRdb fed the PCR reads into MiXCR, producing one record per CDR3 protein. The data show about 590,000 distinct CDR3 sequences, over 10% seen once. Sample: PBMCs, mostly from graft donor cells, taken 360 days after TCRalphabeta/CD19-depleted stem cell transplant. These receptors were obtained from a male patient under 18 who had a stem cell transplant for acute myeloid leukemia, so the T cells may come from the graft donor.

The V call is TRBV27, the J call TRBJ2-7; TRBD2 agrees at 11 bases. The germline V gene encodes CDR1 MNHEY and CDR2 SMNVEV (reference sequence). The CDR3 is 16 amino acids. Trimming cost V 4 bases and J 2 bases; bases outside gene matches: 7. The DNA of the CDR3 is TGTGCCAGCAGTTCCCGACTAGCGGGATACGCCTACGAGCAGTACTTC. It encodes CASSSRLAGYAYEQYF.

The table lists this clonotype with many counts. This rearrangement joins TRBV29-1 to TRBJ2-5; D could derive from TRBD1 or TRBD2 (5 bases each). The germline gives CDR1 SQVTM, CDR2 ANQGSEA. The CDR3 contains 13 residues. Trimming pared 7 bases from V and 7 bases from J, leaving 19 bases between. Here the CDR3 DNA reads TGCAGCGCCAAGACAGAAACTGAGGGGACCCAGTACTTC. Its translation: CSAKTETEGTQYF.

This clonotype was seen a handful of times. In DNA form, the CDR3 reads TGTGCCAGCAGTTTGACAGGGGGCACTCAGCCCCAGCATTTT. The encoded protein is CASSLTGGTQPQHF. V and J are TRBV12-3 or TRBV12-4 and TRBJ1-5; 10 positions match TRBD1. The CDR3 totals 14 residues. With 3 bases clipped from V and 6 bases from J, the junction kept 2 bases outside the gene matches.

In nucleotides, the CDR3 is TGCAGTGCTAGAGGCACTAGCGAGATCACCGGGGAGCTGTTTTTT. Translating it yields CSARGTSEITGELFF. The chain couples TRBV20-1 to TRBJ2-2, with 7 nucleotides matching TRBD2. Trimming removed 1 base from V and 4 bases from J; junction bases left unmatched: 6. CDR1 and CDR2 (germline): DFQATT, SNEGSKA (reference sequence). This CDR3 has 15 amino acids.

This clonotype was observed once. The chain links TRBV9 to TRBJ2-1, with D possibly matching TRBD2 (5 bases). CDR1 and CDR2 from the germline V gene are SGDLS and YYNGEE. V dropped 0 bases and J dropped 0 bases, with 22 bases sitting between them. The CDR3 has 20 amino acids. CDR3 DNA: TGTGCCAGCAGCGTAGAACCCGATGGGCTAGCCTCTAGCTCCTACAATGAGCAGTTCTTC. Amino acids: CASSVEPDGLASSSYNEQFF.

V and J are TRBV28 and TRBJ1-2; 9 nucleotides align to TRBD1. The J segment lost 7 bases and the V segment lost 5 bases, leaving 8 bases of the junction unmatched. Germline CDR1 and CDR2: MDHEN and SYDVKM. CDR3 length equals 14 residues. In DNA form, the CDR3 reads TGTGCCAGCAGTCCACGCGGACAGGGGTCTGGCTACACCTTC. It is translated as CASSPRGQGSGYTF.

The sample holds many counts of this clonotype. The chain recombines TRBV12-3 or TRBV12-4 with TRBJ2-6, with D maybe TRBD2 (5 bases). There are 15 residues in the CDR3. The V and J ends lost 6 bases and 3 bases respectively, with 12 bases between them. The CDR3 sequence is CASRSTRLGANVLTF. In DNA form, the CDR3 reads TGTGCCAGCAGATCTACTAGACTTGGGGCCAACGTCCTGACTTTC.